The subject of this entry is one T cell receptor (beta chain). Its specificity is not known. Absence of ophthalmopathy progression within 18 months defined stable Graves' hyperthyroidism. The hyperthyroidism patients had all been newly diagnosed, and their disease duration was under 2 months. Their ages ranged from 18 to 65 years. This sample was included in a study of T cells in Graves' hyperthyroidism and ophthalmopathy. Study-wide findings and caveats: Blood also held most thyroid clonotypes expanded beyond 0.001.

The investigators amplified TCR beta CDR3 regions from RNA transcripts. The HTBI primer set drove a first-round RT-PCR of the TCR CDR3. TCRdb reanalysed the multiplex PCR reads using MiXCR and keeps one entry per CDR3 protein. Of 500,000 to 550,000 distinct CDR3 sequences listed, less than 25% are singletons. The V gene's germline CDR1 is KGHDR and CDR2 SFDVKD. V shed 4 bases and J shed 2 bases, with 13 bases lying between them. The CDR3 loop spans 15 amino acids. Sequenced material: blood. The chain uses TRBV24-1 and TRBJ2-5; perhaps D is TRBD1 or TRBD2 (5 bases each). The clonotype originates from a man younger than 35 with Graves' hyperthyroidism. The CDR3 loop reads CATSDPGRIQETQYF. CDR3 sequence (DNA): TGTGCCACCAGTGACCCGGGACGTATTCAAGAGACCCAGTACTTC.